The present T cell receptor (beta chain) was sequenced within a study of blood T cell repertoires in COVID-19. Looking at the study overall: T cells, B-cell-depleted T cells, or PBMCs supplied cDNA or gDNA.

Trimming stripped 1 base from V and 4 bases from J, with 13 bases between. The CDR3 contains 15 residues. Germline loops: CDR1 KGHSH, CDR2 LQKENI. Methods used by the authors: Quantification of nucleated cells was approximated via reference gene primer amplification. Here immunoSEQ multiplex PCR was the method, and the copy in TCRdb shows in-frame clones only, minus some. The D gene and trimming were derived from the DNA, and the V and J assignments and clone size from that table. The sample lists over 300,000 clones; about 90% were seen once. The genes are TRBV18 and TRBJ1-1, with a possible D match to TRBD1 (5 bases). The origin of this receptor is a man aged 18 to 29 with active or convalescent COVID-19. The source material was peripheral blood. The CDR3 DNA reads TGTGCCAGCTCACCACTTGCGGGGGACGGCACTGAAGCTTTCTTT. Encoded protein: CASSPLAGDGTEAFF.